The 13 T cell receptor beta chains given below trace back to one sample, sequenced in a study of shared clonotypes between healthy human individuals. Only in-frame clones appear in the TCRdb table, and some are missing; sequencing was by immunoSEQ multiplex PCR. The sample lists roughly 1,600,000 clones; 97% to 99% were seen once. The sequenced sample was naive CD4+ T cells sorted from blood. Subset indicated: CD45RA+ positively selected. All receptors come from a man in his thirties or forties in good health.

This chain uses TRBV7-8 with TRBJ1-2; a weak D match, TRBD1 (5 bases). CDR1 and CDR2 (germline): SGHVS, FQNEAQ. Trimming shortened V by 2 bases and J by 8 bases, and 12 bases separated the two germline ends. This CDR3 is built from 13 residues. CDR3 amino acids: CASSLTGLSGYTF. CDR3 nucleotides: TGTGCCAGCAGCTTAACAGGTCTCTCGGGCTACACCTTC.

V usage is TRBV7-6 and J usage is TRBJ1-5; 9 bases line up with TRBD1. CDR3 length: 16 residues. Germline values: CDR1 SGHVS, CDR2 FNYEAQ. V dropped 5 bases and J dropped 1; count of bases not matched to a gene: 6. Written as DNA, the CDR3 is TGTGCCAGCAGCCCGGACAGGGGCCAGAGCAATCAGCCCCAGCATTTT. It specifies CASSPDRGQSNQPQHF.

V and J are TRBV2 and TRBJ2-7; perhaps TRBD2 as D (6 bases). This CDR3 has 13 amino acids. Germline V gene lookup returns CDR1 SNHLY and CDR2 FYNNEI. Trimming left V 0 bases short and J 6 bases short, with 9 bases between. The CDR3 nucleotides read TGTGCCAGCAGTGAAGCGCGGAGGGGCGAGCAGTACTTC. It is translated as CASSEARRGEQYF. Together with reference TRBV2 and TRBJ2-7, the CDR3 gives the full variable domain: EPEVTQTPSHQVTQMGQEVILRCVPISNHLYFYWYRQILGQKVEFLVSFYNNEISEKSEIFDDQFSVERPDGSNFTLKIRSTKLEDSAMYFCASSEARRGEQYFGPGTRLTVT.

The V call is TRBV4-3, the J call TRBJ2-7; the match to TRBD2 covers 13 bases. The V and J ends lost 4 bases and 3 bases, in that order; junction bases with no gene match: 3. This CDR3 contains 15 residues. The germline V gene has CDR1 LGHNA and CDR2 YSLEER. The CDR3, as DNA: TGCGCCAGCAGCCGCGGACTAGCGGGAGACTACGAGCAGTACTTC. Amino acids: CASSRGLAGDYEQYF.

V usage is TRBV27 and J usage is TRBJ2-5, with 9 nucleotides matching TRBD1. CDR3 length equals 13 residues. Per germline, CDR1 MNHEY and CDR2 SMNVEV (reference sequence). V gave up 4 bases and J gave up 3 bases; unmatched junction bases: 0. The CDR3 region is CASSWDREETQYF. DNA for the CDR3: TGTGCCAGCAGTTGGGACAGGGAAGAGACCCAGTACTTC.

This chain's CDR3 is CSVGDRSSVYEQYF. The CDR3 DNA follows: TGCAGCGTTGGAGACAGGTCCTCTGTCTACGAGCAGTACTTC. This chain links TRBV29-1 with TRBJ2-7, with D maybe TRBD1 (6 bases). The CDR3 runs 14 residues. In germline, CDR1 is SQVTM, CDR2 ANQGSEA. Trimming removed 4 bases from V and 3 bases from J, with 16 bases in between.

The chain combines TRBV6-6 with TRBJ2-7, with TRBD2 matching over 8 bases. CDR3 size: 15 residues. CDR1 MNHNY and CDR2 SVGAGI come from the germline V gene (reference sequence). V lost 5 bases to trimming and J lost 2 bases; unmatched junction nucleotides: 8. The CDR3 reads CASSEIAGRTYEQYF. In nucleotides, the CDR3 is TGTGCCAGCAGTGAGATAGCGGGGCGGACCTACGAGCAGTACTTC.

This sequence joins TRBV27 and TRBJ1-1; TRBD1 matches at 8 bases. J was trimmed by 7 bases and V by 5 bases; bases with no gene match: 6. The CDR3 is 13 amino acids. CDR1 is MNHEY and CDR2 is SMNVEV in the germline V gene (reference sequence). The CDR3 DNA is TGTGCCAGCAGTGCCAGGGGGCGAAGTGAAGCTTTCTTT. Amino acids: CASSARGRSEAFF.

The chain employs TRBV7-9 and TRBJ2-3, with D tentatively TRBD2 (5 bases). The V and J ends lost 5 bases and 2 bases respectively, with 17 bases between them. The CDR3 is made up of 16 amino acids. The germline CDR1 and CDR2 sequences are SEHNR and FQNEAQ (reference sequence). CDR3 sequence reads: CASSPLSGAPTDTQYF. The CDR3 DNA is TGTGCCAGCAGCCCCCTAAGCGGAGCCCCCACAGATACGCAGTATTTT.

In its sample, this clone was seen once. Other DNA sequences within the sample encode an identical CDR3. CDR3 sequence reads: CASSLAGTSSYEQYF. For the CDR3, the DNA is TGCGCCAGCAGCTTGGCCGGTACGTCTTCCTACGAGCAGTACTTC. The V and J genes are TRBV5-1 and TRBJ2-7; unclear D gene. CDR3 size: 15 residues. V was pared by 0 bases and J by 1 base, with 11 bases between. Germline V gene sequence: CDR1 SGHRS, CDR2 YFSETQ.

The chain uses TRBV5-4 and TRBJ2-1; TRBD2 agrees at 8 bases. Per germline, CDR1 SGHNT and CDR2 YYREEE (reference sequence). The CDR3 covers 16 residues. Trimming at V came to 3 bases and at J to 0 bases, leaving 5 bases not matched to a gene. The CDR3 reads CASSSRGGSSYNEQFF. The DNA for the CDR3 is TGTGCCAGCAGCTCACGGGGGGGTAGCTCCTACAATGAGCAGTTCTTC.

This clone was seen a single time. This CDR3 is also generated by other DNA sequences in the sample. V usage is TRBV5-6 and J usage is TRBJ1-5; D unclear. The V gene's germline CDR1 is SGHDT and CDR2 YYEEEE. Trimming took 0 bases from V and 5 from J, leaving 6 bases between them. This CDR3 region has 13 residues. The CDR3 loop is CASSLAGDQPQHF. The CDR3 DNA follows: TGTGCCAGCAGCTTGGCGGGTGATCAGCCCCAGCATTTT.

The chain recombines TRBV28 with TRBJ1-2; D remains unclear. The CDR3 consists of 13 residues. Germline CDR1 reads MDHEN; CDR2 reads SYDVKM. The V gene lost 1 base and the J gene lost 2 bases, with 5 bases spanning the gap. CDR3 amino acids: CASSLLLNYGYTF. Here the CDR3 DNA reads TGTGCCAGCAGTTTATTACTCAACTATGGCTACACCTTC.